The 26 T cell receptor beta chains below all came from one sample that was sequenced in a study of T cell repertoires in cytomegalovirus infection. MiXCR, run by TCRdb on the reads, gives a single entry per CDR3 protein. The repertoire holds approximately 730,000 distinct CDR3 sequences, with about 30% as singletons. These receptors' antigens are unknown. Specimen: cultured PBMCs, collected from culture after CMV antigen stimulation. The receptors here all came from a human donor in good health (CMV status not recorded). Some clones in this sample may be carry-over from other donors' samples.

The chain uses TRBV28 and TRBJ1-2, with TRBD1 identical over 9 bases. Germline CDR1 and CDR2: MDHEN and SYDVKM. The J segment lost 8 bases and the V segment lost 3 bases, leaving 16 bases of the junction unmatched. CDR3 length equals 17 residues. CDR3 bases: TGTGCCAGCAGTTTTTCTTTGGGGACAGGGTTTTCCGGAGGCTACACCTTC. Its protein is CASSFSLGTGFSGGYTF.

This sequence joins TRBV6-1 and TRBJ1-4; maybe TRBD1 (5 bases). The germline CDR1 and CDR2 sequences are MNHNS and SASEGT. V lost 7 bases and J lost 7, with 19 bases in between. The CDR3 spans 15 residues. This CDR3 is CASIKGWTIGEKLFF. CDR3 bases: TGTGCCAGCATAAAGGGGTGGACCATCGGTGAAAAACTGTTTTTT.

This clonotype has only a few counts. V is TRBV24-1 and J is TRBJ2-1; D uncertain. Deletions cut 4 bases from V and 3 bases from J, with 3 bases between. Germline V gene data show CDR1 as KGHDR and CDR2 as SFDVKD. This CDR3 is 12 amino acids long. The CDR3 here is CATSDLYNEQFF. CDR3 nucleotides: TGTGCCACCAGTGACCTCTACAATGAGCAGTTCTTC.

This clonotype was seen at least ten times. This chain uses TRBV7-6 with TRBJ2-1; a possible D gene is TRBD1 (6 bases). V dropped 0 bases and J dropped 5 bases, with 11 bases sitting between them. This CDR3 comprises 15 residues. Germline CDR1 SGHVS, CDR2 FNYEAQ. CDR3 sequence reads: CASSLAVWDNNEQFF. The CDR3 coding sequence is TGTGCCAGCAGCTTAGCGGTTTGGGACAACAATGAGCAGTTCTTC.

The sample holds many counts of this clonotype. This rearrangement joins TRBV6-1 to TRBJ1-1; possibly TRBD1 for D (5 bases). The CDR3 length is 14 residues. Trimming removed 2 bases from V and 3 bases from J, with 10 bases in between. Germline V lookup: CDR1 MNHNS, CDR2 SASEGT. CDR3 region: CASSERGGYTEAFF. The CDR3 DNA reads TGTGCCAGCAGTGAACGGGGGGGGTACACTGAAGCTTTCTTT.

This clonotype was seen many times. The chain uses TRBV7-2 and TRBJ1-1, with no clear D. This CDR3 is 13 amino acids long. The ends were cut back, 1 base at V and 8 bases at J, with 11 bases in the middle. The germline CDR1 and CDR2 sequences are SGHTA and FQGNSA. CDR3 loop: CASSLVARLEAFF. The CDR3 DNA reads TGTGCCAGCAGCTTAGTTGCGCGGCTAGAAGCTTTCTTT.

V gene TRBV4-1 combines with J gene TRBJ1-3; 7 nucleotides align to TRBD1. The germline gives CDR1 MGHRA, CDR2 YSYEKL. This CDR3 spans 15 amino acids. The J segment lost 4 bases and the V segment lost 8 bases, leaving 11 bases of the junction unmatched. CDR3 in DNA: TGCGCCAGCCGAAAATTAACAGGGGTCGGAAACACCATATATTTT. Its protein product is CASRKLTGVGNTIYF.

This clonotype turned up a few times. V and J are TRBV7-2 and TRBJ1-1; possibly TRBD1 for D (6 bases). Germline V gene sequence: CDR1 SGHTA, CDR2 FQGNSA. This CDR3 region has 15 residues. V was trimmed by 2 bases and J by 4 bases, leaving 14 bases between them. The chain's CDR3 is CASSLLGGESTEAFF. Written as DNA, the CDR3 is TGTGCCAGCAGCTTATTAGGGGGGGAGAGCACTGAAGCTTTCTTT. Combining the CDR3 with reference TRBV7-2 and TRBJ1-1 gives the whole variable domain GAGVSQSPSNKVTEKGKDVELRCDPISGHTALYWYRQSLGQGLEFLIYFQGNSAPDKSGLPSDRFSAERTGGSVSTLTIQRTQQEDSAVYLCASSLLGGESTEAFFGQGTRLTVV.

The rearrangement joins TRBV2 to TRBJ2-5; 7 nucleotides line up with TRBD2. V trimming: 7 bases; J trimming: 5 bases; junction bases outside the gene matches: 7. Germline lookup yields CDR1 SNHLY and CDR2 FYNNEI. This CDR3 contains 13 residues. CDR3 in amino acids: CASTGLGRETQYF. In DNA form, the CDR3 reads TGTGCCAGCACTGGACTAGGGCGGGAGACCCAGTACTTC.

This clonotype was found a few times. V and J are TRBV19 and TRBJ2-3; 8 nucleotides line up with TRBD2. Germline CDR1 LNHDA, CDR2 SQIVND (reference sequence). This CDR3 comprises 12 residues. The V segment lost 6 bases and the J segment 6 bases; nucleotides outside the gene matches: 2. The CDR3 reads CASSGGADTQYF. The CDR3 coding sequence is TGTGCCAGTAGCGGGGGGGCCGATACGCAGTATTTT.

This clonotype was observed a few times. The rearrangement joins TRBV6-6 to TRBJ2-3, with TRBD2 identical over 9 bases. V shed 4 bases, J shed 0 bases, and the junction held 8 bases outside the gene matches. The germline CDR1 and CDR2 sequences are MNHNY and SVGAGI (reference sequence). This CDR3 comprises 17 residues. The DNA of the CDR3 is TGTGCCAGCAGTTTAAGCGGGGGGACAACTAGCACAGATACGCAGTATTTT. This translates into CASSLSGGTTSTDTQYF.

This clonotype was seen a handful of times. The V gene is TRBV5-1, the J gene TRBJ2-1, with TRBD2 as a possible D gene (8 bases). The CDR3 has 17 residues. V was clipped by 4 bases and J by 8 bases, with 25 bases between them. The V gene's germline CDR1 is SGHRS and CDR2 YFSETQ. The CDR3: CASSTSAGGLQGDEQFF. CDR3 nucleotide sequence: TGCGCCAGCAGCACGTCGGCGGGAGGCCTCCAGGGGGATGAGCAGTTCTTC.

CDR3 protein: CASSRDPGYEQYF. CDR3 nucleotide sequence: TGTGCCAGCAGTCGGGACCCAGGTTACGAGCAGTACTTC. The genes are TRBV25-1 and TRBJ2-7; either TRBD1 or TRBD2 may fit D (5 bases each). Looked up from germline, CDR1 is MGHDK and CDR2 is SYGVNS. This CDR3 is 13 amino acids long. Deletions cut 5 bases from V and 4 bases from J, with 12 bases between.

This rearrangement joins TRBV20-1 to TRBJ1-5, with D perhaps TRBD1 (6 bases). In germline, CDR1 is DFQATT, CDR2 SNEGSKA (reference sequence). There are 14 residues in the CDR3. V was trimmed by 5 bases and J by 7 bases, leaving 18 bases between them. The CDR3 coding sequence is TGCAGTGCTTCCCCCCGGACAGCGGACCAGCCCCAGCATTTT. Amino acid sequence: CSASPRTADQPQHF.

This clonotype has only a few counts. The chain combines TRBV20-1 with TRBJ2-3; D gene uncertain. This CDR3 contains 12 residues. Trimming took off 6 bases at V and 3 bases at J, with 10 bases between the two ends. CDR1 is DFQATT, CDR2 SNEGSKA, per germline (reference sequence). The CDR3 nucleotides are TGCAGTGCGCCCAGGCTGACAGATACGCAGTATTTT. Translating gives CSAPRLTDTQYF.

The chain couples TRBV5-5 to TRBJ2-1; tentative D call: TRBD1 (5 bases). Germline lookup yields CDR1 SGHKS and CDR2 YYEKEE (reference sequence). V lost 8 bases to trimming and J lost 1 base, with 10 bases between them. This CDR3 region has 13 residues. The CDR3 sequence: CASTGRSYNEQFF. Here the CDR3 DNA reads TGTGCCAGTACAGGACGGTCCTACAATGAGCAGTTCTTC. Complete variable domain (other parts from reference TRBV5-5 and TRBJ2-1): DAGVTQSPTHLIKTRGQQVTLRCSPISGHKSVSWYQQVLGQGPQFIFQYYEKEERGRGNFPDRFSARQFPNYSSELNVNALLLGDSALYLCASTGRSYNEQFFGPGTRLTVL.

The rearrangement joins TRBV18 to TRBJ2-5, with D possibly TRBD1 on 6 matching bases. The germline V gene encodes CDR1 KGHSH and CDR2 LQKENI. CDR3 length equals 15 residues. The V end lost 0 bases, the J end lost 4 bases, and 12 bases lay between the germline ends. This CDR3 reads CASSPPEIQGETQYF. The CDR3 nucleotides read TGTGCCAGCTCACCACCAGAGATACAGGGAGAGACCCAGTACTTC. Together with reference TRBV18 and TRBJ2-5, the CDR3 gives the full variable domain: NAGVMQNPRHLVRRRGQEARLRCSPMKGHSHVYWYRQLPEEGLKFMVYLQKENIIDESGMPKERFSAEFPKEGPSILRIQQVVRGDSAAYFCASSPPEIQGETQYFGPGTRLLVL.

This clonotype appeared a few times. V is TRBV7-6 and J is TRBJ2-1; TRBD2 matches at 11 bases. Trimming cost V 4 bases and J 9 bases; bases outside gene matches: 5. The CDR3 covers 14 residues. Germline V gives CDR1 SGHVS, CDR2 FNYEAQ. CDR3 in amino acids: CASSSVAGGIEQFF. In nucleotides, the CDR3 is TGTGCCAGCAGCTCCGTAGCGGGAGGGATTGAGCAGTTCTTC.

The chain employs TRBV6-5 and TRBJ1-5; D gene ambiguous. V was pared by 0 bases and J by 7 bases, with 7 bases between. From germline, CDR1 is MNHEY and CDR2 SVGAGI. The CDR3 is made up of 13 amino acids. Written as DNA, the CDR3 is TGTGCCAGCAGTTACTCCCAATCGCAGCCCCAGCATTTT. Protein: CASSYSQSQPQHF.

The chain uses TRBV11-3 and TRBJ2-3; D might be TRBD1 (6 bases). The germline V gene has CDR1 SGHNT and CDR2 YENEEA. This CDR3 region has 17 residues. With 5 bases removed from V and 6 bases from J, the gap between germline ends came to 24 bases. The CDR3 DNA reads TGTGCCAGCAGCATCACGTACTTGGGGGCGGATGTGGATACGCAGTATTTT. It translates to CASSITYLGADVDTQYF. The full variable domain, its missing parts supplied by reference TRBV11-3 and TRBJ2-3, is EAGVVQSPRYKIIEKKQPVAFWCNPISGHNTLYWYLQNLGQGPELLIRYENEEAVDDSQLPKDRFSAERLKGVDSTLKIQPAELGDSAVYLCASSITYLGADVDTQYFGPGTRLTVL.

This clonotype was observed a few times. This chain joins TRBV7-9 and TRBJ2-1; 13 nucleotides align to TRBD2. This CDR3 contains 19 residues. V was pared by 0 bases and J by 7 bases, with 12 bases of the junction left unmatched. Germline CDR1 is SEHNR and CDR2 is FQNEAQ (reference sequence). CDR3 in amino acids: CASSLAPVVGLAGVNEQFF. The CDR3 nucleotides read TGTGCCAGCAGCTTAGCCCCCGTTGTCGGACTAGCGGGGGTAAATGAGCAGTTCTTC. The entire variable domain, with the rest obtained from reference TRBV7-9 and TRBJ2-1, is as follows: DTGVSQNPRHKITKRGQNVTFRCDPISEHNRLYWYRQTLGQGPEFLTYFQNEAQLEKSRLLSDRFSAERPKGSFSTLEIQRTEQGDSAMYLCASSLAPVVGLAGVNEQFFGPGTRLTVL.

The chain employs TRBV4-1 and TRBJ2-3; 8 bases are a match to TRBD2. The germline V gene has CDR1 MGHRA and CDR2 YSYEKL. The CDR3 consists of 15 residues. V lost 2 bases, J lost 3 bases, and 4 bases stayed unmatched. CDR3 amino acids: CASSQSGLATDTQYF. Here the CDR3 DNA reads TGCGCCAGCAGCCAATCTGGACTAGCAACAGATACGCAGTATTTT.

The chain links TRBV4-1 to TRBJ2-1; TRBD2 agrees at 8 bases. The junction had 11 bases not matched to a gene; V was cut back by 1 base and J by 6 bases. The CDR3 is 17 residues long. Germline V gene lookup returns CDR1 MGHRA and CDR2 YSYEKL. The CDR3 DNA sequence: TGCGCCAGCAGCCAAGGTACCCGGACTAGCCGTACCAATGAGCAGTTCTTC. Protein product: CASSQGTRTSRTNEQFF.

The V call is TRBV7-8, the J call TRBJ2-5; 12 bases map to TRBD2. This CDR3 is built from 16 residues. Germline V CDR1 and CDR2: SGHVS, FQNEAQ. The J segment lost 3 bases and the V segment lost 5 bases, leaving 7 bases of the junction unmatched. CDR3 amino acids: CASSPGTSGLKETQYF. CDR3 coding DNA: TGTGCCAGCAGCCCAGGGACTAGCGGGCTAAAAGAGACCCAGTACTTC.

The chain employs TRBV7-2 and TRBJ2-5; 9 bases agree with TRBD1. The CDR3 has 15 residues. The germline gives CDR1 SGHTA, CDR2 FQGNSA. V lost 3 bases and J lost 5; bases outside the gene matches: 7. The CDR3 loop reads CASSFGTGGGETQYF. DNA for the CDR3: TGTGCCAGCAGCTTCGGTACAGGGGGCGGGGAGACCCAGTACTTC. Based on the CDR3 plus reference TRBV7-2 and TRBJ2-5, the full variable domain is GAGVSQSPSNKVTEKGKDVELRCDPISGHTALYWYRQSLGQGLEFLIYFQGNSAPDKSGLPSDRFSAERTGGSVSTLTIQRTQQEDSAVYLCASSFGTGGGETQYFGPGTRLLVL.

This clonotype has only a few counts. The V gene is TRBV6-5, the J gene TRBJ2-3, with D possibly being TRBD2 (5 bases). The CDR3 consists of 10 residues. Trimming cost V 11 bases and J 9 bases, with 12 bases left between them. Germline CDR1 and CDR2: MNHEY and SVGAGI. The CDR3 region is CAPGRWTQYF. DNA for the CDR3: TGTGCCCCGGGAAGATGGACGCAGTATTTT.